These 2 T cell receptor beta chains were all obtained from the same sample, sequenced in a study of blood T cell repertoires in COVID-19 (dated by TCRdb to 2020 to 2022). The library was obtained by the immunoSEQ multiplex PCR assay. TCRdb stores this immuneACCESS table with in-frame sequences only. Part of the clones is absent; in the studies checked, under half of the shortfall reflects unresolved V genes, and no reason is known for the rest. For this sample there are about 240,000 clones; about 79% appear just once. Together, the top ten hold more than 8% of the sample. Sequencing was done on a sample of peripheral blood. These receptors originate from a woman older than 75 with acute or convalescent COVID-19.

The gene calls are TRBV3-1 (or the pseudogene TRBV3-2) and TRBJ1-1, with D perhaps TRBD1 (6 bases). The V gene's germline CDR1 is LGHDT and CDR2 YNNKEL (reference sequence). The CDR3 contains 18 residues. V was clipped by 1 base and J by 1 base, with 19 bases between them. The CDR3 spells CASSQGGYRVETNTEAFF. The CDR3 nucleotides are TGTGCCAGCAGCCAAGGGGGGTACAGGGTCGAAACGAACACTGAAGCTTTCTTT.

This chain uses TRBV2 with TRBJ2-7; 8 bases match TRBD2. V lost 6 bases and J lost 0; bases outside the gene matches: 19. Germline-derived CDR1 and CDR2 are SNHLY and FYNNEI. This CDR3 is 19 amino acids long. CDR3 DNA: TGTGCCAGCAGAAGCCCCTCCCTGGGGCTAGCGGGCCACTCCTACGAGCAGTACTTC. As protein: CASRSPSLGLAGHSYEQYF.